Reported below is one T cell receptor beta chain. Which antigen it targets is not known. Nothing much larger sits one base from this clone, and base qualities are not available. Library preparation was by the immunoSEQ multiplex PCR assay. Here the immuneACCESS table is served through TCRdb, limited to in-frame sequences with V and J called. Missing clones are a known gap in these copies; in checked studies unresolved V genes cover under half, and the rest lacks a known reason. The table for this sample lists over 75,000 clones; over 80% of them were counted only once. Around 20% of the sample belongs to the ten largest clones. The sample comes from a study of control samples from healthy donors and cancer patients (dated by TCRdb to 2020 to 2022). This TCR was sampled from a man aged 30 to 39 in good health. Sequenced input: blood.

Read as DNA, the sequence is TGTGCCAGCAGTTCCCCCGCGACAGGGAACTATGGCTACACCTTC. Its translation reads: CASSSPATGNYGYTF. Recombination connected TRBV27 to TRBJ1-2; TRBD1 matches 7 bases in the middle. Trimming takes 4 bases off V and 2 bases off J; junction bases not matched to a gene: 7. CDR1 and CDR2 (MNHEY, SMNVEV) derive from the germline V gene (reference sequence). The CDR3 runs 15 residues from the cysteine to the phenylalanine. The sequence is cut down to CDR3 DNA, 45 bases in frame from base 1.